The clone carrying this T cell receptor (beta chain) was seen a single time. Its target is unknown. The length of the CDR3 is 11 residues. V was clipped by 8 bases and J by 4 bases, with 8 bases between them. Germline values: CDR1 SNHLY, CDR2 FYNNEI. These data belong to a study of graft-versus-host responses after intestinal transplantation. Overall study: Transplant types were multivisceral, liver-intestinal, or isolated intestinal.

Study findings and constraints: GvH clones appeared in recipient marrow, some first in ileum or blood. High graft-versus-host to host-versus-graft clonal ratios were seen in allografts of patients with graft-donor T cell macrochimerism.

This table comes from immunoSEQ multiplex PCR, and its TCRdb copy is limited to in-frame clones, with some not included. The sample holds roughly 92,000 clones, under 90% seen once. The sequencing here drew on unstimulated CD4+ T cells sorted from spleen or lymph node cells, taken before intestinal transplant. The rearrangement uses TRBV2 and TRBJ2-5; D gene uncertain. This TCR derives from a human donor who received an intestinal transplant. The chain's CDR3 is CASLGGETQYF. Written as DNA, the CDR3 is TGTGCCAGCTTAGGCGGAGAGACCCAGTACTTC. The whole variable domain, remainder taken from reference TRBV2 and TRBJ2-5, is EPEVTQTPSHQVTQMGQEVILRCVPISNHLYFYWYRQILGQKVEFLVSFYNNEISEKSEIFDDQFSVERPDGSNFTLKIRSTKLEDSAMYFCASLGGETQYFGPGTRLLVL.